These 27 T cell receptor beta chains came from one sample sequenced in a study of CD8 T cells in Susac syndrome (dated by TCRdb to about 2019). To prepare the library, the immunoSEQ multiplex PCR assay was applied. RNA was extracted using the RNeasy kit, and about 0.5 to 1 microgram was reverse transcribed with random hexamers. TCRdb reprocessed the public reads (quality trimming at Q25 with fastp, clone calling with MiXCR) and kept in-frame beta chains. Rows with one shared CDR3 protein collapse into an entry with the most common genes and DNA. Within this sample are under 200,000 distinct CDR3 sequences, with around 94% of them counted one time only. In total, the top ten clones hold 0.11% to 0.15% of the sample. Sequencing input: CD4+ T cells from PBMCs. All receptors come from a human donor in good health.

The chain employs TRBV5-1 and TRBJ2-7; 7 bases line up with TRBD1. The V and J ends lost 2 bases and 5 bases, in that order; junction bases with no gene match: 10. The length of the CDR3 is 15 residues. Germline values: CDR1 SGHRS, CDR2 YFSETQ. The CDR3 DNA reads TGCGCCAGCAGCTTCATCACAGGGGCCGGTAACGAGCAGTACTTC. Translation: CASSFITGAGNEQYF.

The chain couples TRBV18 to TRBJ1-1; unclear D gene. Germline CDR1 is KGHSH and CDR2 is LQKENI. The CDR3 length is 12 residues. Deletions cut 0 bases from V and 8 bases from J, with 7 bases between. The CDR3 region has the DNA TGTGCCAGCTCACCACCAGACGGAGAAGCTTTCTTT. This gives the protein CASSPPDGEAFF.

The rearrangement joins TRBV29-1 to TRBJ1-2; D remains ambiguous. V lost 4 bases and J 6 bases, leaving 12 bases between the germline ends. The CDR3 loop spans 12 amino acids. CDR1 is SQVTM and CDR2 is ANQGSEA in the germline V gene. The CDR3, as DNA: TGCAGCGTTGGGACGGATCATCATGGCTACACCTTC. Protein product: CSVGTDHHGYTF. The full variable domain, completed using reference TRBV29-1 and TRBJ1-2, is SAVISQKPSRDICQRGTSLTIQCQVDSQVTMMFWYRQQPGQSLTLIATANQGSEATYESGFVIDKFPISRPNLTFSTLTVSNMSPEDSSIYLCSVGTDHHGYTFGSGTRLTVV.

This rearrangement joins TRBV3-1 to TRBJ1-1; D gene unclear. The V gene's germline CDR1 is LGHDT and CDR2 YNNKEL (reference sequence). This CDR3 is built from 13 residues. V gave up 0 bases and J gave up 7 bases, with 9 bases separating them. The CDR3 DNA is TGTGCCAGCAGCCAAGATGCGGGGAGTGAAGCTTTCTTT. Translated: CASSQDAGSEAFF. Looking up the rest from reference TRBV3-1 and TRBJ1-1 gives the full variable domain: DTAVSQTPKYLVTQMGNDKSIKCEQNLGHDTMYWYKQDSKKFLKIMFSYNNKELIINETVPNRFSPKSPDKAHLNLHINSLELGDSAVYFCASSQDAGSEAFFGQGTRLTVV.

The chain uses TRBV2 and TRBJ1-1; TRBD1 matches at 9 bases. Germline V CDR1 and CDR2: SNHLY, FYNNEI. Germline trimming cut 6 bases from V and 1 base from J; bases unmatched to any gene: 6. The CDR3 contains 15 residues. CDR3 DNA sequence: TGTGCCAGCAGGCCGGACAGGGGAGGGAACACTGAAGCTTTCTTT. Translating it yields CASRPDRGGNTEAFF.

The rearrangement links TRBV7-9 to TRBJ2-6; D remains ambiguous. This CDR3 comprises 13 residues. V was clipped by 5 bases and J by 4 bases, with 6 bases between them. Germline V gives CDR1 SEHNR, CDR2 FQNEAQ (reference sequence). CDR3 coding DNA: TGTGCCAGCAGCCCCTGGGGGGCCAACGTCCTGACTTTC. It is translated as CASSPWGANVLTF.

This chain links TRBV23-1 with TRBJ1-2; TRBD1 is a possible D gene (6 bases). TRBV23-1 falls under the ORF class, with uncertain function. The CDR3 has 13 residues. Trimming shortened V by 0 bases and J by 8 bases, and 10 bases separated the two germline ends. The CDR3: CASSQSGQSGYTF. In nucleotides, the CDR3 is TGCGCCAGCAGTCAATCGGGACAAAGCGGCTACACCTTC.

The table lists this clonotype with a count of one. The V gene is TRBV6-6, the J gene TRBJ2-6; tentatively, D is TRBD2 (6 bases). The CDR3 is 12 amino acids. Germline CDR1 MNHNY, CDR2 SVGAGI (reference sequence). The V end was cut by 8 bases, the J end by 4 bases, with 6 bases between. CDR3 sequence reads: CASGRGANVLTF. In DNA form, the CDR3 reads TGTGCCAGCGGGAGGGGGGCCAACGTCCTGACTTTC.

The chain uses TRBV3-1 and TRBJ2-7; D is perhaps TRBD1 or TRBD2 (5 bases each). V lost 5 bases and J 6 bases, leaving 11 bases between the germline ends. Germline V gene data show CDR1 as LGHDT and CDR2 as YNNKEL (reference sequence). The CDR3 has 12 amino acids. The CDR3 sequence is CASSASGTEQYF. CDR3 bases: TGTGCCAGCAGCGCCTCAGGGACCGAGCAGTACTTC.

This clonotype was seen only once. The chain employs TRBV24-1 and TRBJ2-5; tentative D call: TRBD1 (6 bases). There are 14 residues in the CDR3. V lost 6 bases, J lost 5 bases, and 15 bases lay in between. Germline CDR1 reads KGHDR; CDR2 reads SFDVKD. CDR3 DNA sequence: TGTGCCACCAGTACGGGACATACGACGGAGACCCAGTACTTC. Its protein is CATSTGHTTETQYF.

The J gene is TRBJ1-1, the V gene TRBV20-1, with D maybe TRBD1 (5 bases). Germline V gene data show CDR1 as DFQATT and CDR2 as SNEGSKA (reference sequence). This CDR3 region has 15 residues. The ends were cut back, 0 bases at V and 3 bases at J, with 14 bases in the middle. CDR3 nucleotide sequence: TGCAGTGCTAGAGACCAAGGACGGGGGTACACTGAAGCTTTCTTT. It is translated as CSARDQGRGYTEAFF.

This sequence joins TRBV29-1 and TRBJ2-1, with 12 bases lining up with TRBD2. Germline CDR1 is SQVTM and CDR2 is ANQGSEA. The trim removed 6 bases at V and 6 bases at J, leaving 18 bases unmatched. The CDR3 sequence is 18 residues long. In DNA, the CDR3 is TGCAGCGTCCTGACTAGCGGGGGCGGCGATTGGAGTTCCAATGAGCAGTTCTTC. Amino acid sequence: CSVLTSGGGDWSSNEQFF.

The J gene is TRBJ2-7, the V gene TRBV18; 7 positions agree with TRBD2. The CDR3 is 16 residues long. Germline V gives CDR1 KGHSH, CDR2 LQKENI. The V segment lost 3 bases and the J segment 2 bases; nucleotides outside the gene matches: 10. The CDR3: CASSPQPSGSTYEQYF. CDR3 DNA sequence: TGTGCCAGCTCACCGCAACCTAGCGGTTCCACCTACGAGCAGTACTTC.

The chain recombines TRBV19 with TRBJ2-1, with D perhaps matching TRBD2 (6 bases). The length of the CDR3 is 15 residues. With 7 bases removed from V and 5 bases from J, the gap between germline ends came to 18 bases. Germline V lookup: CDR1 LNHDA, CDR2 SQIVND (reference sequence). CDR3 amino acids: CASTPPGGRNNEQFF. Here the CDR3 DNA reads TGTGCCAGTACCCCACCCGGGGGAAGGAACAATGAGCAGTTCTTC.

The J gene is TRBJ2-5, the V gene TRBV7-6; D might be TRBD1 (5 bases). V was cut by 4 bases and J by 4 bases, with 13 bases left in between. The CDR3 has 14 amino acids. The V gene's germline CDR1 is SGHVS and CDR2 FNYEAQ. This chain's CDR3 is CASSSHPGPETQYF. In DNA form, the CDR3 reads TGTGCCAGCAGCTCACACCCAGGGCCAGAGACCCAGTACTTC.

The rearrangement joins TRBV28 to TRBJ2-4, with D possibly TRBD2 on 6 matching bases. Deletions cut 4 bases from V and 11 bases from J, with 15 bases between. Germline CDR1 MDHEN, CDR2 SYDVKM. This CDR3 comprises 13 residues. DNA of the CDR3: TGTGCCAGCAGTTCCGGACTACCCGGCGTTCAGTACTTC. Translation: CASSSGLPGVQYF.

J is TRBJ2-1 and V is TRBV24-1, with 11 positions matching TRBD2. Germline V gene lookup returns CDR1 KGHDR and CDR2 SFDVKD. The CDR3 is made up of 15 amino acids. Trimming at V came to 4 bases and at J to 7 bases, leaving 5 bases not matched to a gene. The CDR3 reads CATSETSGGLNEQFF. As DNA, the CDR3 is TGTGCCACCAGTGAAACTAGCGGGGGATTGAATGAGCAGTTCTTC.

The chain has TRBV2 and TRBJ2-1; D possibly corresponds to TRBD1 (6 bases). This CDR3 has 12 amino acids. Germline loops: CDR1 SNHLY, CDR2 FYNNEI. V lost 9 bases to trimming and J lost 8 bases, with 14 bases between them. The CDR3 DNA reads TGTGCCAGTGGCACAGGGTTGGATGAGCAGTTCTTC. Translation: CASGTGLDEQFF.

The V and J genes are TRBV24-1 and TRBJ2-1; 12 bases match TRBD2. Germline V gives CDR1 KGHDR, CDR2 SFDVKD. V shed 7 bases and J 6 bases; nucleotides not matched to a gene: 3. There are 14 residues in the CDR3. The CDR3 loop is CATSTSGGRNEQFF. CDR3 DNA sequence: TGTGCCACCAGCACTAGCGGGGGGCGCAATGAGCAGTTCTTC.

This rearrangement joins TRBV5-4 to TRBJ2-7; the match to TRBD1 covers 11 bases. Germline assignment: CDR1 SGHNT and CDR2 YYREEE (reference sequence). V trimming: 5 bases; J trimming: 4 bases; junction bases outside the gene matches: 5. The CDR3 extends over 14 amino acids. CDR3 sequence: CASRTGTGGYEQYF. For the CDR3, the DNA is TGTGCCAGCAGGACCGGGACAGGGGGATACGAGCAGTACTTC.

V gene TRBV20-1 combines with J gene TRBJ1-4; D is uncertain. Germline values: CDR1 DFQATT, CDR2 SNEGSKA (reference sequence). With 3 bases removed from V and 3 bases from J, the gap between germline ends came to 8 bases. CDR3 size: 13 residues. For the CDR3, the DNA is TGCAGTGCTAGTGGAGGAGCTAATGAAAAACTGTTTTTT. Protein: CSASGGANEKLFF.

The CDR3 protein is CASSPSQRDNKGGYTF. CDR3 in DNA: TGTGCCAGCAGCCCCTCCCAGCGGGACAATAAGGGTGGCTACACCTTC. This chain links TRBV7-3 with TRBJ1-2, with D possibly TRBD1 on 6 matching bases. The CDR3 is made up of 16 amino acids. Trimming removed 5 bases from V and 7 bases from J, with 23 bases in between. CDR1 SGHTA and CDR2 FQGTGA come from the germline V gene.

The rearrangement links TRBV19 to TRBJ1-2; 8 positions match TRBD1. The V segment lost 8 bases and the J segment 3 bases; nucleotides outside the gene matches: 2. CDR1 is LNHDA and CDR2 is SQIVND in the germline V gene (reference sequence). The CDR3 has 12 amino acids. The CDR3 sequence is CASQQGDYGYTF. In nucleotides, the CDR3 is TGTGCCAGTCAACAGGGGGACTATGGCTACACCTTC. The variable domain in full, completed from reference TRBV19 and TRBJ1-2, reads DGGITQSPKYLFRKEGQNVTLSCEQNLNHDAMYWYRQDPGQGLRLIYYSQIVNDFQKGDIAEGYSVSREKKESFPLTVTSAQKNPTAFYLCASQQGDYGYTFGSGTRLTVV.

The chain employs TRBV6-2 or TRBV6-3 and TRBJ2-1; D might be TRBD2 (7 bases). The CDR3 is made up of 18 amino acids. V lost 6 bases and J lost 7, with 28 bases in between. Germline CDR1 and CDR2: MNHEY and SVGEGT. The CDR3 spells CASSPTRRGRGGRNEQFF. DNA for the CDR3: TGTGCCAGCAGCCCCACCCGTCGAGGAAGGGGGGGCCGAAATGAGCAGTTCTTC.

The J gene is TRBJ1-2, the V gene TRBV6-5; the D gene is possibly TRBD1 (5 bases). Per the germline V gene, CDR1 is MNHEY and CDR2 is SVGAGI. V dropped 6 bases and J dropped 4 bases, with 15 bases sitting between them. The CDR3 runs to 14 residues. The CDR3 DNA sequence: TGTGCCAGCAGGGATAGTCGGGGGGGCTATGGCTACACCTTC. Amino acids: CASRDSRGGYGYTF.

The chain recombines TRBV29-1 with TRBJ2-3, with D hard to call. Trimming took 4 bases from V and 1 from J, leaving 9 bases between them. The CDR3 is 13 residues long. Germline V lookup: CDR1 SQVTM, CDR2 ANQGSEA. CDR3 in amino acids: CSVVSRRTDTQYF. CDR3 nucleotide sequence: TGCAGCGTTGTTAGCAGACGCACAGATACGCAGTATTTT.

The CDR3 bases are TGTGCCACCAGCAGAGATTACAGTCTCTATGGCTACACCTTC. The encoded protein is CATSRDYSLYGYTF. The chain joins TRBV15 to TRBJ1-2, with unresolved D. CDR3 size: 14 residues. The V end lost 0 bases, the J end lost 4 bases, and 9 bases lay between the germline ends. Germline V lookup: CDR1 LNHNV, CDR2 YYDKDF (reference sequence).